These 21 T cell receptor beta chains originate from one sample sequenced in a study of OX40 agonist ivuxolimab in advanced cancers. The table came from immunoSEQ multiplex PCR; TCRdb's copy has only in-frame clones and leaves some out. Of 27,000 or so clones listed, 65% to 90% are singletons. The specimen was CD4+ or CD8+ T cells sorted from blood, collected in a trial of the OX40 agonist ivuxolimab. The receptors stem from an adult with an advanced solid tumor such as melanoma, head and neck, liver or kidney cancer.

The chain is built from TRBV5-1 and TRBJ1-1; no clear D. Looked up from germline, CDR1 is SGHRS and CDR2 is YFSETQ. The CDR3 extends over 14 amino acids. Trimming took 0 bases from V and 4 from J, leaving 10 bases between them. As DNA, the CDR3 is TGCGCCAGCAGCTTGGATAGTGGCAGCACTGAAGCTTTCTTT. This translates into CASSLDSGSTEAFF.

The chain employs TRBV5-1 and TRBJ1-1, with no clear D. CDR3 length equals 13 residues. The V and J ends lost 2 bases and 1 base respectively, with 6 bases between them. Germline V gives CDR1 SGHRS, CDR2 YFSETQ. This CDR3 reads CASSFRPNTEAFF. CDR3 bases: TGCGCCAGCAGCTTTCGTCCGAACACTGAAGCTTTCTTT.

There are a few counts of this clone. DNA for the CDR3: TGCAGCGTTGACCGGGGACAGGGTATTGATGAAGCTTTCTTT. As protein: CSVDRGQGIDEAFF. The chain is built from TRBV29-1 and TRBJ1-1; 9 nucleotides agree with TRBD1. Germline V gene lookup returns CDR1 SQVTM and CDR2 ANQGSEA. There are 14 residues in the CDR3. After removal of 3 bases from V and 7 bases from J, the junction contained 9 bases not matched to a gene.

The V and J genes are TRBV5-1 and TRBJ2-1, with 10 bases aligning to TRBD2. This CDR3 is 16 amino acids long. The V gene end was trimmed by 3 bases and the J gene end by 4 bases; junction bases not matched to a gene: 7. Germline V gene lookup returns CDR1 SGHRS and CDR2 YFSETQ. CDR3 sequence reads: CASSSPASGRYNEQFF. CDR3 sequence (DNA): TGCGCCAGCAGCTCCCCGGCTAGCGGGAGATACAATGAGCAGTTCTTC.

The gene calls are TRBV19 and TRBJ1-1; D perhaps matches TRBD1 (5 bases). V shed 3 bases and J shed 2 bases, with 13 bases lying between them. Germline CDR1 and CDR2: LNHDA and SQIVND (reference sequence). The CDR3 is 15 amino acids. CDR3 sequence reads: CASSMYGHLNTEAFF. CDR3 in DNA: TGTGCCAGTAGTATGTATGGACACCTAAACACTGAAGCTTTCTTT.

The chain links TRBV27 to TRBJ1-2; 8 bases agree with TRBD1. Trimming took 4 bases from V and 5 from J; bases not matched to a gene: 9. Germline V lookup: CDR1 MNHEY, CDR2 SMNVEV (reference sequence). This CDR3 has 15 amino acids. CDR3 protein: CASSSLDRVGYGYTF. CDR3 nucleotides: TGTGCCAGCAGTTCTCTGGACAGGGTTGGGTATGGCTACACCTTC.

This clone was seen once. The chain's CDR3 is CASSLGGGSSSYNEQFF. The CDR3 nucleotides are TGTGCCAGCAGCTTAGGCGGGGGTAGTAGCTCCTACAATGAGCAGTTCTTC. V is TRBV7-9 and J is TRBJ2-1; the match to TRBD2 covers 7 bases. Germline loops: CDR1 SEHNR, CDR2 FQNEAQ (reference sequence). The V gene end was trimmed by 1 base and the J gene end by 0 bases; junction bases not matched to a gene: 6. The CDR3 is 17 amino acids.

A remark on this clone: Other DNA sequences in the same sample also yield this CDR3. The chain uses TRBV27 and TRBJ2-7; tentative D call: TRBD1 (6 bases). The V gene lost 0 bases and the J gene lost 3 bases, with 6 bases spanning the gap. The CDR3 spans 13 residues. Germline V lookup: CDR1 MNHEY, CDR2 SMNVEV (reference sequence). This CDR3 reads CASSLSGGYEQYF. CDR3 coding DNA: TGTGCCAGCAGTTTATCAGGGGGCTACGAGCAGTACTTC.

V and J are TRBV4-2 and TRBJ2-7, with a tentative D call TRBD1 (5 bases). In germline, CDR1 is LGHNA, CDR2 YNFKEQ. Trimming removed 3 bases from V and 1 base from J, with 13 bases in between. The CDR3 has 15 amino acids. As DNA, the CDR3 is TGTGCCAGCAGCCATAGACAGCGTGGTTCCTACGAGCAGTACTTC. Protein: CASSHRQRGSYEQYF.

DNA for the CDR3: TGTGCCTGGAGTGGGACAGGGCGGACTGAAGCTTTCTTT. Protein sequence: CAWSGTGRTEAFF. The chain carries TRBV30 and TRBJ1-1; 8 nucleotides align to TRBD1. Germline V CDR1 and CDR2: GTSNPN, SVGIG (reference sequence). The V segment lost 1 base and the J segment 5 bases; nucleotides outside the gene matches: 3. This CDR3 comprises 13 residues.

This rearrangement joins TRBV7-9 to TRBJ1-1, with D uncertain. In germline, CDR1 is SEHNR, CDR2 FQNEAQ (reference sequence). This CDR3 spans 12 amino acids. The germline V and J ends were trimmed by 1 base and 11 bases, with 11 bases remaining between them. CDR3 bases: TGTGCCAGCAGCTTAGAGAGTCGGGTTGCTTTCTTT. It codes for CASSLESRVAFF.

The chain employs TRBV11-2 and TRBJ2-1; possibly TRBD2 for D (6 bases). Trimming took 3 bases from V and 2 from J, leaving 8 bases between them. The CDR3 sequence is 14 residues long. Germline V gene sequence: CDR1 SGHAT, CDR2 FQNNGV. CDR3: CASSFGGAYNEQFF. CDR3 coding DNA: TGTGCCAGCAGCTTTGGCGGGGCCTACAATGAGCAGTTCTTC. The full variable domain, rest sourced from reference TRBV11-2 and TRBJ2-1, is EAGVAQSPRYKIIEKRQSVAFWCNPISGHATLYWYQQILGQGPKLLIQFQNNGVVDDSQLPKDRFSAERLKGVDSTLKIQPAKLEDSAVYLCASSFGGAYNEQFFGPGTRLTVL.

The chain recombines TRBV9 with TRBJ2-5; possibly TRBD2 for D (6 bases). Germline V gene lookup returns CDR1 SGDLS and CDR2 YYNGEE. The length of the CDR3 is 14 residues. Trimming took off 0 bases at V and 2 bases at J, with 8 bases between the two ends. Here the CDR3 reads CASSVGGDQETQYF. In nucleotides, the CDR3 is TGTGCCAGCAGCGTAGGGGGGGATCAAGAGACCCAGTACTTC.

This chain's CDR3 is CASSFLGLDWQGAMETQYF. CDR3 nucleotides: TGTGCCAGCAGCTTCCTAGGACTAGATTGGCAGGGGGCCATGGAGACCCAGTACTTC. The gene calls are TRBV7-9 and TRBJ2-5; a possible D gene is TRBD1 (8 bases). The CDR3 covers 19 residues. Germline values: CDR1 SEHNR, CDR2 FQNEAQ (reference sequence). V was trimmed by 3 bases and J by 5 bases, leaving 28 bases between them.

J is TRBJ2-7 and V is TRBV28; D uncertain. The length of the CDR3 is 11 residues. Germline-derived CDR1 and CDR2 are MDHEN and SYDVKM. The V end was cut by 3 bases, the J end by 3 bases, with 3 bases between. The CDR3 reads CASSFLYEQYF. The CDR3 nucleotides read TGTGCCAGCAGTTTCCTCTACGAGCAGTACTTC. The variable domain in full, with the rest retrieved from reference TRBV28 and TRBJ2-7, is DVKVTQSSRYLVKRTGEKVFLECVQDMDHENMFWYRQDPGLGLRLIYFSYDVKMKEKGDIPEGYSVSREKKERFSLILESASTNQTSMYLCASSFLYEQYFGPGTRLTVT.

This chain links TRBV7-4 with TRBJ2-7, with D hard to call. The CDR3 contains 12 residues. Per germline, CDR1 SGHVT and CDR2 SQSDAQ. V lost 0 bases and J 3 bases, leaving 3 bases between the germline ends. In DNA, the CDR3 is TGTGCCAGCAGCTTAGCAGACTACGAGCAGTACTTC. This encodes CASSLADYEQYF.

This rearrangement joins TRBV28 to TRBJ2-7; 8 bases agree with TRBD2. This CDR3 has 14 residues. The J segment lost 6 bases and the V segment lost 6 bases, leaving 10 bases of the junction unmatched. Germline V gene data show CDR1 as MDHEN and CDR2 as SYDVKM. CDR3: CASRGSSGTSEQYF. CDR3 sequence (DNA): TGTGCCAGCAGGGGGAGTAGCGGGACCTCCGAGCAGTACTTC.

The chain uses TRBV7-2 and TRBJ1-1; TRBD1 aligns across 8 bases. After removal of 8 bases from V and 4 bases from J, the junction contained 0 bases not matched to a gene. The germline CDR1 and CDR2 sequences are SGHTA and FQGNSA. The CDR3 is 11 amino acids. DNA of the CDR3: TGTGCCAGCCAGGGGGCCACTGAAGCTTTCTTT. This gives the protein CASQGATEAFF.

The chain joins TRBV27 to TRBJ2-5, with D possibly being TRBD2 (5 bases). The closer fit of TRBJ2-7 to the DNA end suggests the J call may be wrong. Germline V gene data show CDR1 as MNHEY and CDR2 as SMNVEV (reference sequence). The CDR3 consists of 15 residues. This CDR3 is CASSLSDVGIYEQYF. DNA of the CDR3: TGTGCCAGCAGTTTGAGCGACGTCGGGATCTACGAGCAGTACTTC.

By sample fraction, this clone is large (0.1 to 1%). The rearrangement uses TRBV5-4 and TRBJ1-6; D might be TRBD1 (5 bases). The CDR3 totals 16 residues. The germline V gene encodes CDR1 SGHNT and CDR2 YYREEE (reference sequence). V lost 4 bases, J lost 1 base, and 12 bases lay in between. CDR3 DNA: TGTGCCAGCAGCGGGGACCCAGGATCCTATAATTCACCCCTCCACTTT. Translated, it gives CASSGDPGSYNSPLHF. The whole variable domain, filled in from reference TRBV5-4 and TRBJ1-6, reads ETGVTQSPTHLIKTRGQQVTLRCSSQSGHNTVSWYQQALGQGPQFIFQYYREEENGRGNFPPRFSGLQFPNYSSELNVNALELDDSALYLCASSGDPGSYNSPLHFGNGTRLTVT.

The V and J genes are TRBV11-2 and TRBJ2-3, with 15 bases identical to TRBD2. The CDR3 sequence is 16 residues long. The germline gives CDR1 SGHAT, CDR2 FQNNGV. Trimming cost V 4 bases and J 3 bases; bases outside gene matches: 2. Here the CDR3 DNA reads TGTGCCAGCAGCTCGGGACTAGCGGGAGGTACAGATACGCAGTATTTT. This encodes CASSSGLAGGTDTQYF.